These 7 T cell receptor beta chains originate from one sample sequenced in a study of T cell clonotyping in hematopoietic cell transplantation. Assay used: immunoSEQ multiplex PCR; TCRdb lists only in-frame clones, some missing. This sample has 11,000 or so clones, with around 90% found just once. The sample's time point: recipient sample about 28 days before transplant, after cytoreduction. The source material was peripheral blood mononuclear cells, sampled before stem cell transplant. Receptor source: a woman aged 40 to 49 with acute myeloid leukemia. Some clones in this sample may be carry-over from other donors' samples.

The chain combines TRBV10-1 with TRBJ2-6; TRBD2 is a possible D gene (5 bases). The CDR3 has 17 amino acids. Germline assignment: CDR1 WNHNN and CDR2 SYGVQD (reference sequence). Trimming removed 2 bases from V and 1 base from J, with 12 bases in between. Here the CDR3 reads CASSENKGGSGANVLTF. The CDR3 DNA reads as TGCGCCAGCAGTGAGAACAAGGGCGGGTCTGGGGCCAACGTCCTGACTTTC.

V and J are TRBV2 and TRBJ1-5; no clear D. Looked up from germline, CDR1 is SNHLY and CDR2 is FYNNEI. V was cut by 8 bases and J by 0 bases, with 11 bases left in between. The CDR3 extends over 14 amino acids. The CDR3 loop reads CASGEALSNQPQHF. The CDR3 region has the DNA TGTGCCAGCGGGGAGGCCCTTAGCAATCAGCCCCAGCATTTT. Based on the CDR3 plus reference TRBV2 and TRBJ1-5, the full variable domain is EPEVTQTPSHQVTQMGQEVILRCVPISNHLYFYWYRQILGQKVEFLVSFYNNEISEKSEIFDDQFSVERPDGSNFTLKIRSTKLEDSAMYFCASGEALSNQPQHFGDGTRLSIL.

The rearrangement links TRBV5-1 to TRBJ2-4, with 12 nucleotides matching TRBD1. The length of the CDR3 is 17 residues. CDR1 is SGHRS, CDR2 YFSETQ, per germline. The junction had 10 bases not matched to a gene; V was cut back by 4 bases and J by 5 bases. Here the CDR3 reads CASSPGGTGGSQNIQYF. The CDR3 DNA reads as TGCGCCAGCAGCCCAGGAGGGACAGGGGGCTCCCAAAACATTCAGTACTTC. Looking up the rest from reference TRBV5-1 and TRBJ2-4 gives the full variable domain: KAGVTQTPRYLIKTRGQQVTLSCSPISGHRSVSWYQQTPGQGLQFLFEYFSETQRNKGNFPGRFSGRQFSNSRSEMNVSTLELGDSALYLCASSPGGTGGSQNIQYFGAGTRLSVL.

The V and J genes are TRBV30 and TRBJ1-3; a weak D match, TRBD1 (6 bases). The germline V and J ends were trimmed by 4 bases and 0 bases, with 10 bases remaining between them. The CDR3 has 14 residues. The germline V gene has CDR1 GTSNPN and CDR2 SVGIG (reference sequence). Here the CDR3 DNA reads TGTGCCTGGAAGAACAGGGACTCTGGAAACACCATATATTTT. It translates to CAWKNRDSGNTIYF.

This clone appeared once. The genes are TRBV5-1 and TRBJ1-1; D not resolved. This CDR3 has 13 residues. V was clipped by 3 bases and J by 1 base, with 7 bases between them. Germline-derived CDR1 and CDR2 are SGHRS and YFSETQ. The CDR3 DNA sequence: TGCGCCAGCAGCTGGCAGCAGAACACTGAAGCTTTCTTT. Translating gives CASSWQQNTEAFF. The whole variable domain, filled in from reference TRBV5-1 and TRBJ1-1, reads KAGVTQTPRYLIKTRGQQVTLSCSPISGHRSVSWYQQTPGQGLQFLFEYFSETQRNKGNFPGRFSGRQFSNSRSEMNVSTLELGDSALYLCASSWQQNTEAFFGQGTRLTVV.

This chain uses TRBV11-2 with TRBJ2-2, with TRBD1 as a possible D gene (6 bases). The CDR3 runs 14 residues. Germline V gene lookup returns CDR1 SGHAT and CDR2 FQNNGV. With 3 bases removed from V and 4 bases from J, the gap between germline ends came to 9 bases. The CDR3 bases are TGTGCCAGCAGCTTCGAGGGGGTCACCGGGGAGCTGTTTTTT. Translation: CASSFEGVTGELFF.

The chain has TRBV4-1 and TRBJ2-1; a weak D match, TRBD2 (5 bases). Trimming pared 4 bases from V and 14 bases from J, leaving 12 bases between. The CDR3 contains 11 residues. CDR1 and CDR2 from the germline V gene are MGHRA and YSYEKL. The CDR3 nucleotides read TGCGCCAGCAGCCTCGAGGGCGCGGAGTTCTTC. It yields the protein CASSLEGAEFF.